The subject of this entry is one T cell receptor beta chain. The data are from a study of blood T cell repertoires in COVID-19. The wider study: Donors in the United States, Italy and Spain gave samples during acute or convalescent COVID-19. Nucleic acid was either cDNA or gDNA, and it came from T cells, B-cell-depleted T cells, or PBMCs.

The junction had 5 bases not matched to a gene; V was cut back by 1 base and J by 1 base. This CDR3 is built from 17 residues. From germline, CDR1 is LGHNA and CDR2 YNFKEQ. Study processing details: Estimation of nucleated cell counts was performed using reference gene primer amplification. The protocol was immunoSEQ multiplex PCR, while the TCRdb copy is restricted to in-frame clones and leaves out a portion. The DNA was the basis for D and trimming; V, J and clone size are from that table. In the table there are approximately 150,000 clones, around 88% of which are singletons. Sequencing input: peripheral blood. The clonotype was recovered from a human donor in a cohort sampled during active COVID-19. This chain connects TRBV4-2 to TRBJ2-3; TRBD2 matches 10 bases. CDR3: CASSQGGLAGGTDTQYF. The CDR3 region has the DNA TGTGCCAGCAGCCAAGGAGGGCTAGCGGGGGGCACAGATACGCAGTATTTT.